The clone carrying this TCR beta chain has at least ten counts. Each CDR3 protein gets one entry after TCRdb re-called the RT-PCR reads with MiXCR. The sample gives about 680,000 distinct CDR3 sequences, 13% to 15% of which show up once; 3.6% is in the top ten. V was pared by 5 bases and J by 4 bases, with 6 bases of the junction left unmatched. Germline V gene sequence: CDR1 SGHAT, CDR2 FQNNGV. There are 14 residues in the CDR3. This TCR was sampled from a female donor in good health, serving as a healthy control. The rearrangement joins TRBV11-2 to TRBJ2-7, with 9 bases fitting TRBD2. The sequencing input was memory CD4+ T cells from blood. CDR3 loop: CASSRTTSGYEQYF. CDR3 coding DNA: TGTGCCAGCAGCCGGACGACTAGCGGATACGAGCAGTACTTC. Combining the CDR3 with reference TRBV11-2 and TRBJ2-7 gives the whole variable domain EAGVAQSPRYKIIEKRQSVAFWCNPISGHATLYWYQQILGQGPKLLIQFQNNGVVDDSQLPKDRFSAERLKGVDSTLKIQPAKLEDSAVYLCASSRTTSGYEQYFGPGTRLTVT.